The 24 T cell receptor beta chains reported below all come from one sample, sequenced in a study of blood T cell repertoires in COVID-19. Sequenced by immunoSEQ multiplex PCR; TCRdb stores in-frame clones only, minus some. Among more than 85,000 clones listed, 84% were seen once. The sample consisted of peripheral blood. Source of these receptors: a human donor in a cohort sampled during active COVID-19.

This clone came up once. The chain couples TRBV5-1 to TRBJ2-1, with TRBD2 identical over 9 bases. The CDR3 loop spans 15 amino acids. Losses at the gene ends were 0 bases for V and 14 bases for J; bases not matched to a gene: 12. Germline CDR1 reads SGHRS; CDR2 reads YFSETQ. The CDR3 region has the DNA TGCGCCAGCAGCTTGGCCAGCGGGGGGAGCCGAGGAGAGTTCTTC. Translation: CASSLASGGSRGEFF.

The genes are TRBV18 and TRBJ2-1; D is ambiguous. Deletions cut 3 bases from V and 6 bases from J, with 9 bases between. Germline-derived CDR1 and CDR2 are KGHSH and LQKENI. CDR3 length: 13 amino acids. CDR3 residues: CASSPGFGNEQFF. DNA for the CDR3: TGTGCCAGCTCACCGGGCTTTGGCAATGAGCAGTTCTTC.

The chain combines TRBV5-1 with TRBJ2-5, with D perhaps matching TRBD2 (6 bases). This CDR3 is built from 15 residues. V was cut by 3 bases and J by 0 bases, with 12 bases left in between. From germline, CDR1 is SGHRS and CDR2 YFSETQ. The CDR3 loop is CASSWTTGNQETQYF. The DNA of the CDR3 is TGCGCCAGCAGCTGGACTACGGGGAACCAAGAGACCCAGTACTTC. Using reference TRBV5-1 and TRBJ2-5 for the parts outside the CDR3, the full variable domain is KAGVTQTPRYLIKTRGQQVTLSCSPISGHRSVSWYQQTPGQGLQFLFEYFSETQRNKGNFPGRFSGRQFSNSRSEMNVSTLELGDSALYLCASSWTTGNQETQYFGPGTRLLVL.

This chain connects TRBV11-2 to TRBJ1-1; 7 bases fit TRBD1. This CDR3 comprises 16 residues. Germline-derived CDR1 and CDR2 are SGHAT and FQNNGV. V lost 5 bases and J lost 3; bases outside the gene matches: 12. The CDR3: CASSELGGTDYTEAFF. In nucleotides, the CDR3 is TGTGCCAGCAGCGAATTGGGTGGGACAGACTACACTGAAGCTTTCTTT.

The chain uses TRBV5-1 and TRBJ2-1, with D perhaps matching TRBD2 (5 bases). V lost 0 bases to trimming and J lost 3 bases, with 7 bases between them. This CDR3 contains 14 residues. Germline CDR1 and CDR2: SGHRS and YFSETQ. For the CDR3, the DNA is TGCGCCAGCAGCTTGGCCGCGGGCTACAATGAGCAGTTCTTC. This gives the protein CASSLAAGYNEQFF.

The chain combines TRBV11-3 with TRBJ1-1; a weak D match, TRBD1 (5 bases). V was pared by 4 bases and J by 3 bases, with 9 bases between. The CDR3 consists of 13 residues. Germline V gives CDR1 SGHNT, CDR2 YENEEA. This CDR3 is CASSYWGDTEAFF. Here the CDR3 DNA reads TGTGCCAGCAGCTACTGGGGGGACACTGAAGCTTTCTTT.

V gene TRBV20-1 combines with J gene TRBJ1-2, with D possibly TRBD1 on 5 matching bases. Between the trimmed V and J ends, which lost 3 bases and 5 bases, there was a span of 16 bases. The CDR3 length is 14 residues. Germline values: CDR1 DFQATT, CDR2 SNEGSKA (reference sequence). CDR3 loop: CSASLLIGGYGYTF. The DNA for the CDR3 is TGCAGTGCTAGTCTGCTTATCGGGGGATATGGCTACACCTTC.

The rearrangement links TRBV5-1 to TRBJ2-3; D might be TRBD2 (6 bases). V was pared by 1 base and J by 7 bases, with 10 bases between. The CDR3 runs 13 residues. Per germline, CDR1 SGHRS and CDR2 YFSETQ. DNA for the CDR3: TGCGCCAGCAGCTTGCGGGGGACCAATACGCAGTATTTT. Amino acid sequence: CASSLRGTNTQYF.

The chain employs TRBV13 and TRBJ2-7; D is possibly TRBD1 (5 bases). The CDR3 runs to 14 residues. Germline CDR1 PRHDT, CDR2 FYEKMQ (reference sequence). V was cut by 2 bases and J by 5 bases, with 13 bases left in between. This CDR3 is CASSLYQGSNEQYF. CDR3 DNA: TGTGCCAGCAGCTTATATCAGGGATCGAACGAGCAGTACTTC.

CDR3 bases: TGCGCCAGCAGCGGGACTAGCGGGGGGAATGAGCAGTTCTTC. This gives the protein CASSGTSGGNEQFF. The J gene is TRBJ2-1, the V gene TRBV5-1; 15 bases are shared with TRBD2. The J segment lost 7 bases and the V segment lost 4 bases, leaving 0 bases of the junction unmatched. The CDR3 loop spans 14 amino acids. Looked up from germline, CDR1 is SGHRS and CDR2 is YFSETQ.

The CDR3 DNA is TGCGCCAGCAGCCCCAGCGGGGGGGCCTACAATGAGCAGTTCTTC. This sequence encodes CASSPSGGAYNEQFF. V is TRBV5-1 and J is TRBJ2-1, with 10 nucleotides matching TRBD2. V shed 4 bases, J shed 2 bases, and the junction held 3 bases outside the gene matches. The germline V gene encodes CDR1 SGHRS and CDR2 YFSETQ. The CDR3 is 15 residues long.

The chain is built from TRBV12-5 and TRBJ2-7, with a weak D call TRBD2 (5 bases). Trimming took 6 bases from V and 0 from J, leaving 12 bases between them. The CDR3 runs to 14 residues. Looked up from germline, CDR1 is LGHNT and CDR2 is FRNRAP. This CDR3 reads CASGPRRSSYEQYF. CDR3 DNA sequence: TGTGCTAGTGGCCCCCGGAGGAGCTCCTACGAGCAGTACTTC.

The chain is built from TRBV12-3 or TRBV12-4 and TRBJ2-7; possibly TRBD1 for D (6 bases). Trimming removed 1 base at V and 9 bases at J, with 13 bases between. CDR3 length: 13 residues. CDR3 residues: CASSLGQEDGQYF. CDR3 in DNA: TGTGCCAGCAGTTTAGGACAGGAGGACGGGCAGTACTTC.

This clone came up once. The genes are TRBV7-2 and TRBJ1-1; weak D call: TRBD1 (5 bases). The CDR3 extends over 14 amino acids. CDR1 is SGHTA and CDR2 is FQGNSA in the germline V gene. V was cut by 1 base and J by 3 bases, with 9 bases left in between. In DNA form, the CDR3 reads TGTGCCAGCAGCTTAGTGGGGGGGGACACTGAAGCTTTCTTT. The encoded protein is CASSLVGGDTEAFF.

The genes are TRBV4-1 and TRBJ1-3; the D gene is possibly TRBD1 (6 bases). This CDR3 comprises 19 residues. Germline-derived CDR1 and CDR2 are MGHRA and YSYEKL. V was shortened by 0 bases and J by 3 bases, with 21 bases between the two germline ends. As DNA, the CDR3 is TGCGCCAGCAGCCAAGATACGCGGGGGGCGCTTACTGTTGGAAACACCATATATTTT. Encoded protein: CASSQDTRGALTVGNTIYF.

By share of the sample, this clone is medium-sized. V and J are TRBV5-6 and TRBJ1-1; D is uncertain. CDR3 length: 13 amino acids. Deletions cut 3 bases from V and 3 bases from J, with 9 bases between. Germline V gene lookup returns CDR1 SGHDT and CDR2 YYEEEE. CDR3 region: CASSSDIHTEAFF. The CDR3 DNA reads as TGTGCCAGCAGCTCCGACATTCACACTGAAGCTTTCTTT.

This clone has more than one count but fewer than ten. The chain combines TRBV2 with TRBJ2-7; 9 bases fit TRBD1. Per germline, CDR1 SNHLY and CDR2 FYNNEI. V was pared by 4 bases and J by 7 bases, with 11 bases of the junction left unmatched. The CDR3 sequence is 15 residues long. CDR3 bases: TGTGCCAGCAGTGGCCGGGACAGGGTCCGGAGGGAGCAGTACTTC. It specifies CASSGRDRVRREQYF.

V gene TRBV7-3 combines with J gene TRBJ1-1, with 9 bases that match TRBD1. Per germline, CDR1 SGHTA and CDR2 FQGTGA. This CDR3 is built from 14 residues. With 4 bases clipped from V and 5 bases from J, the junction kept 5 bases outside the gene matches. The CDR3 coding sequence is TGTGCCAGCAGCTCTAGGACAGGGGTGACTGAAGCTTTCTTT. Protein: CASSSRTGVTEAFF.

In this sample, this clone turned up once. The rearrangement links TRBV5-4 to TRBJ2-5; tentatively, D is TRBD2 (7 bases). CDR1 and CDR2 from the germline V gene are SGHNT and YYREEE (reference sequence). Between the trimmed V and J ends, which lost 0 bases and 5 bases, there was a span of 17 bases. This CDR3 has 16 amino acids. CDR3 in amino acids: CASSLEGGGQGETQYF. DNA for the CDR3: TGTGCCAGCAGCTTGGAAGGGGGGGGCCAGGGTGAGACCCAGTACTTC.

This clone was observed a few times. This CDR3 reads CASSDSQGITEAFF. CDR3 DNA sequence: TGTGCCAGCAGCGATTCTCAGGGTATTACTGAAGCTTTCTTT. The chain carries TRBV5-4 and TRBJ1-1; possibly TRBD1 for D (5 bases). Germline CDR1 and CDR2: SGHNT and YYREEE (reference sequence). V was cut by 4 bases and J by 5 bases, with 15 bases left in between. The length of the CDR3 is 14 residues.

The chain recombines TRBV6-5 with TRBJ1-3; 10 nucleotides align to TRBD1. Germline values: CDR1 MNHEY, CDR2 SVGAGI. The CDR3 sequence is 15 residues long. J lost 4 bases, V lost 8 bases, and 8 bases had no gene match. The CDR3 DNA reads TGTGCCAGCCGACAGGGGGCCTTTTCCGGAAACACCATATATTTT. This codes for CASRQGAFSGNTIYF.

The CDR3 nucleotides are TGTGCCGTTCCCCGGGACAGGGGGCCCAATTCACCCCTCCACTTT. It specifies CAVPRDRGPNSPLHF. The rearrangement links TRBV28 to TRBJ1-6; 12 nucleotides match TRBD1. The CDR3 spans 15 residues. Per the germline V gene, CDR1 is MDHEN and CDR2 is SYDVKM. Trimming removed 11 bases from V and 7 bases from J; junction bases left unmatched: 9.

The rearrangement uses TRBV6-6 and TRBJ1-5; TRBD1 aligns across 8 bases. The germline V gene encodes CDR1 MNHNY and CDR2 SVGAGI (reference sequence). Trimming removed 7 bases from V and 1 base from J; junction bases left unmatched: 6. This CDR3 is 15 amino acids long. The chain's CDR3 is CASTLQGGSNQPQHF. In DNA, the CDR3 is TGTGCCAGCACCTTACAGGGGGGCAGCAATCAGCCCCAGCATTTT.

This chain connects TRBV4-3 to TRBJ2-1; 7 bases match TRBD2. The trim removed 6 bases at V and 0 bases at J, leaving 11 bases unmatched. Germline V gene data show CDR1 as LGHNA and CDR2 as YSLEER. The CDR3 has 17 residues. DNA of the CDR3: TGCGCCAGCAGTCGCGAACTTGGCGGGGGCTCCTACAATGAGCAGTTCTTC. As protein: CASSRELGGGSYNEQFF.